This TCR beta chain is drawn from a study of beta chain features in type 1 diabetes. In its sample, this clone was seen many times. Its specificity is unknown. The study's findings and limits: A definitive answer on HLA type influencing TCRB rearrangement was not reached here. There were fewer insertions and more deletions at the VDJ junctions of type 1 diabetes patients. Shorter TCRB CDR3s, moderately but significantly so, marked every one of the four CD4+ subsets in Type 1 diabetes patients.

The V gene's germline CDR1 is LGHNA and CDR2 YSLEER. CDR3 size: 17 residues. With 3 bases removed from V and 0 bases from J, the gap between germline ends came to 12 bases. Purity above 95% was achieved in all sorted populations. Reverse transcribing all isolated RNA meant expressed TCRB transcripts were sequenced. Deep immunoSEQ sequencing covered naive, central memory and regulatory T cell samples. This table comes from immunoSEQ multiplex PCR, and its TCRdb copy is limited to in-frame clones, with some not included. The sample lists around 340,000 clones; around 8.5% were seen once. The sample was central memory CD4+ T cells from blood. This TCR was sampled from a young man with type 1 diabetes. V usage is TRBV4-3 and J usage is TRBJ2-6; D not certain. As DNA, the CDR3 is TGCGCCAGCAGCCAGGCTACAGCGTCCTCTGGGGCCAACGTCCTGACTTTC. This sequence encodes CASSQATASSGANVLTF.